This T cell receptor beta chain originates from a study of blood T cell repertoires in COVID-19. Across the study: Italy, Spain and the United States were the sources of the convalescent and acute COVID-19 samples. Nucleic acid was either cDNA or gDNA, and it came from T cells, B-cell-depleted T cells, or PBMCs.

Original data processing: Using reference gene primer amplification, nucleated cell counts were estimated. TCRdb's table, derived via immunoSEQ multiplex PCR, lists solely in-frame clones and lacks some. The V and J calls and the clone size are those of that table, but D and trimming were determined from the DNA. This repertoire shows fewer than 110,000 clones, roughly 80% found once; its top ten account for about 11%. The sample consisted of peripheral blood. This TCR derives from a human donor in a cohort sampled during active COVID-19.

Here the CDR3 reads CASSPRTSGNEQFF. The CDR3 coding sequence is TGTGCCAGCAGCCCGAGGACTAGCGGGAATGAGCAGTTCTTC. This rearrangement joins TRBV3-1 (or the pseudogene TRBV3-2) to TRBJ2-1, with 11 nucleotides matching TRBD2. The germline V gene encodes CDR1 LGHDT and CDR2 YNNKEL (reference sequence). The CDR3 sequence is 14 residues long. The trim removed 4 bases at V and 7 bases at J, leaving 3 bases unmatched.